The 15 T cell receptor beta chains below were found in one sample sequenced in a study of T cell responses to AZD1222 COVID-19 vaccine. Sequencing was performed with immunoSEQ multiplex PCR; in TCRdb, only in-frame clones are kept and a portion is missing. The table has 120,000 to 150,000 clones, around 83% seen once. This specimen consisted of peripheral blood, obtained 28 days after the second AZD1222 dose. The receptors shown here come from an adult who received the AZD1222 COVID-19 vaccine.

This clone was seen once. V and J are TRBV11-2 and TRBJ2-5, with D perhaps TRBD2 (7 bases). The CDR3 runs to 13 residues. Germline V gene data show CDR1 as SGHAT and CDR2 as FQNNGV. V was pared by 7 bases and J by 3 bases, with 12 bases between. The CDR3, as DNA: TGTGCCAGCATGGGAGGGGGTAAAGAGACCCAGTACTTC. Amino acids: CASMGGGKETQYF.

V gene TRBV19 combines with J gene TRBJ1-5, with D unclear. Trimming removed 5 bases at V and 2 bases at J, with 10 bases between. The V gene's germline CDR1 is LNHDA and CDR2 SQIVND (reference sequence). The CDR3 length is 14 residues. The CDR3 DNA sequence: TGTGCCAGTAGTGTCCGGGCCCGCAATCAGCCCCAGCATTTT. Translated: CASSVRARNQPQHF.

J is TRBJ2-2 and V is TRBV6-5, with TRBD1 matching 9 bases. The V segment lost 3 bases and the J segment 2 bases; nucleotides outside the gene matches: 4. This CDR3 has 16 amino acids. CDR1 and CDR2 (germline): MNHEY, SVGAGI. The DNA of the CDR3 is TGTGCCAGCAGTTATACAGGGGGCCCCAACACCGGGGAGCTGTTTTTT. Translating it yields CASSYTGGPNTGELFF.

This clone was seen more than once but under ten times. The chain is built from TRBV2 and TRBJ2-1, with 11 bases that match TRBD2. This CDR3 contains 15 residues. The junction had 3 bases not matched to a gene; V was cut back by 4 bases and J by 4 bases. Germline CDR1 and CDR2: SNHLY and FYNNEI. Here the CDR3 reads CASSAGLAVYNEQFF. The CDR3 DNA sequence: TGTGCCAGCAGTGCGGGACTAGCGGTTTACAATGAGCAGTTCTTC. Combining the CDR3 with reference TRBV2 and TRBJ2-1 gives the whole variable domain EPEVTQTPSHQVTQMGQEVILRCVPISNHLYFYWYRQILGQKVEFLVSFYNNEISEKSEIFDDQFSVERPDGSNFTLKIRSTKLEDSAMYFCASSAGLAVYNEQFFGPGTRLTVL.

A few counts support this clone. V is TRBV18 and J is TRBJ1-3, with D perhaps TRBD1 (5 bases). Trimming took 3 bases from V and 2 from J, leaving 11 bases between them. Germline CDR1 KGHSH, CDR2 LQKENI. The CDR3 is 15 residues long. This CDR3 reads CASSPPGETGNTIYF. For the CDR3, the DNA is TGTGCCAGCTCACCGCCGGGGGAGACTGGAAACACCATATATTTT.

The V call is TRBV5-8, the J call TRBJ2-7; D may be TRBD2 (7 bases). Germline V CDR1 and CDR2: SGHTS, YDEGEE. This CDR3 has 15 amino acids. Trimming took off 2 bases at V and 2 bases at J, with 14 bases between the two ends. This chain's CDR3 is CASSLPSGDTYEQYF. The CDR3 DNA is TGTGCCAGCAGCTTACCGAGCGGGGACACCTACGAGCAGTACTTC.

The chain is built from TRBV30 and TRBJ1-4, with D possibly TRBD1 on 6 matching bases. The CDR3 has 14 amino acids. The germline V and J ends were trimmed by 4 bases and 6 bases, with 15 bases remaining between them. In germline, CDR1 is GTSNPN, CDR2 SVGIG (reference sequence). The CDR3 DNA is TGTGCCTGGACTTTTACAGGGCCCGATGAAAAACTGTTTTTT. Translating it yields CAWTFTGPDEKLFF.

The V gene is TRBV14, the J gene TRBJ2-1; TRBD2 aligns across 8 bases. The germline gives CDR1 SGHDN, CDR2 FVKESK. This CDR3 contains 16 residues. J lost 9 bases, V lost 2 bases, and 12 bases had no gene match. The CDR3 region is CASSQISGGPISEQFF. CDR3 DNA: TGTGCCAGCAGCCAAATATCGGGGGGGCCGATCAGTGAGCAGTTCTTC.

The rearrangement links TRBV27 to TRBJ2-5; D gene ambiguous. Germline V lookup: CDR1 MNHEY, CDR2 SMNVEV (reference sequence). This CDR3 contains 14 residues. Trimming shortened V by 0 bases and J by 5 bases, and 10 bases separated the two germline ends. The CDR3 reads CASSLSVGWETQYF. CDR3 nucleotide sequence: TGTGCCAGCAGTTTATCGGTAGGGTGGGAGACCCAGTACTTC.

CDR3 DNA: TGCGCCAGCAGCATGATAGGGGCGGTAAATTCACCCCTCCACTTT. Protein product: CASSMIGAVNSPLHF. The J gene is TRBJ1-6, the V gene TRBV10-2; a possible D gene is TRBD1 (5 bases). V was clipped by 6 bases and J by 7 bases, with 16 bases between them. Germline CDR1 and CDR2: WSHSY and SAAADI. The CDR3 spans 15 residues.

J is TRBJ2-7 and V is TRBV28; D ambiguous. There are 14 residues in the CDR3. Between the trimmed V and J ends, which lost 2 bases and 3 bases, there was a span of 11 bases. Germline CDR1 and CDR2: MDHEN and SYDVKM. The CDR3 bases are TGTGCCAGCAGTTTAAATGGTGACTTCTACGAGCAGTACTTC. It specifies CASSLNGDFYEQYF.

The chain links TRBV7-9 to TRBJ2-1; D may be TRBD1 or TRBD2 (5 bases each). Germline values: CDR1 SEHNR, CDR2 FQNEAQ (reference sequence). Trimming removed 8 bases from V and 7 bases from J, with 24 bases in between. CDR3 size: 16 residues. As DNA, the CDR3 is TGTGCCAGCTACGTCTCTTGGGACCCGTCGTTGAATGAGCAGTTCTTC. Its translation is CASYVSWDPSLNEQFF.

This clone was counted between two and nine times. The chain joins TRBV7-2 to TRBJ2-7; 7 bases agree with TRBD1. Germline loops: CDR1 SGHTA, CDR2 FQGNSA. Unmatched junction bases numbered 7, after V lost 8 bases and J lost 0 bases. CDR3 length: 14 residues. CDR3 in DNA: TGTGCCAGCGCCTCCGACAGGGCCTCCTACGAGCAGTACTTC. Its protein is CASASDRASYEQYF. Supplemented by reference TRBV7-2 and TRBJ2-7, the full variable domain reads GAGVSQSPSNKVTEKGKDVELRCDPISGHTALYWYRQSLGQGLEFLIYFQGNSAPDKSGLPSDRFSAERTGGSVSTLTIQRTQQEDSAVYLCASASDRASYEQYFGPGTRLTVT.

This clone was seen just once. The J gene is TRBJ2-1, the V gene TRBV4-1; TRBD1 aligns across 7 bases. The trim removed 3 bases at V and 10 bases at J, leaving 9 bases unmatched. CDR1 is MGHRA and CDR2 is YSYEKL in the germline V gene. The CDR3 is 14 amino acids. The CDR3 region is CASSQRDRVVEQFF. CDR3 DNA: TGCGCCAGCAGCCAGAGAGACAGGGTGGTAGAGCAGTTCTTC.

The V and J genes are TRBV24-1 and TRBJ1-1, with 8 positions matching TRBD1. CDR1 is KGHDR, CDR2 SFDVKD, per germline. V lost 4 bases, J lost 10 bases, and 10 bases stayed unmatched. The CDR3 has 14 residues. Written as DNA, the CDR3 is TGTGCCACCAGTGAGCAGGACAGGGCCCTCGGAGCTTTCTTT. Its protein product is CATSEQDRALGAFF.